Shown below are 30 T cell receptor beta chains from a single sample sequenced in a study of Graves' ophthalmopathy and Graves' hyperthyroidism. Amplifying from RNA transcripts, the study obtained TCR beta CDR3 regions. HTBI primers served in a first-round RT-PCR, which a second-round multiplex PCR followed. Each CDR3 protein is one row after TCRdb ran MiXCR on the multiplex PCR reads. Of hundreds of thousands of distinct CDR3 sequences listed, around 14% are singletons. The sample taken for sequencing was blood. The receptor source for this set is a woman aged 25 to 39 with Graves' ophthalmopathy.

The V and J genes are TRBV4-1 and TRBJ1-1; D call uncertain. The CDR3 has 14 residues. Germline CDR1 MGHRA, CDR2 YSYEKL. Trimming stripped 1 base from V and 0 bases from J, with 6 bases between. DNA of the CDR3: TGCGCCAGCAGCCAAGGTTTAGTGAACACTGAAGCTTTCTTT. It translates to CASSQGLVNTEAFF.

This clonotype was detected only a few times. The chain uses TRBV30 and TRBJ1-5, with 9 bases that match TRBD1. The trim removed 3 bases at V and 4 bases at J, leaving 4 bases unmatched. Germline CDR1 GTSNPN, CDR2 SVGIG (reference sequence). CDR3 size: 14 residues. The CDR3 region is CAWSSGTGNQPQHF. The CDR3 DNA follows: TGTGCCTGGAGCTCCGGGACAGGGAATCAGCCCCAGCATTTT.

The chain couples TRBV27 to TRBJ2-3, with D possibly being TRBD2 (6 bases). Germline V gene lookup returns CDR1 MNHEY and CDR2 SMNVEV (reference sequence). The CDR3 has 15 amino acids. Between the trimmed V and J ends, which lost 5 bases and 5 bases, there was a span of 17 bases. Written as DNA, the CDR3 is TGTGCCAGCAGTCCGATCGGGGGTGGTGAAGATACGCAGTATTTT. Encoded protein: CASSPIGGGEDTQYF.

Only a few counts were recorded for this clonotype. The CDR3, as DNA: TGCAGTGCTAGGTCGGACACCGGGGAGCTGTTTTTT. Translated: CSARSDTGELFF. The chain carries TRBV20-1 and TRBJ2-2; D is unclear. V was pared by 3 bases and J by 3 bases, with 5 bases between. Germline V gene data show CDR1 as DFQATT and CDR2 as SNEGSKA (reference sequence). This CDR3 has 12 residues.

At least ten counts were recorded for this clonotype. V is TRBV28 and J is TRBJ2-7, with D maybe TRBD1 (5 bases). Germline lookup yields CDR1 MDHEN and CDR2 SYDVKM. Trimming removed 10 bases from V and 0 bases from J, with 7 bases in between. This CDR3 spans 11 amino acids. For the CDR3, the DNA is TGTGCCACCGGACACTCCTACGAGCAGTACTTC. This encodes CATGHSYEQYF.

Many counts were recorded for this clonotype. This chain connects TRBV12-3 or TRBV12-4 to TRBJ1-2; perhaps TRBD1 as D (6 bases). CDR3 length: 16 amino acids. The ends were cut back, 8 bases at V and 1 base at J, with 20 bases in the middle. CDR3 sequence: CASGGGARSVNYGYTF. The CDR3 bases are TGTGCCAGCGGCGGGGGGGCGCGGTCGGTTAACTATGGCTACACCTTC.

This clonotype turned up a few times. V is TRBV28 and J is TRBJ1-5, with a possible D match to TRBD1 (5 bases). Germline values: CDR1 MDHEN, CDR2 SYDVKM. The CDR3 is 16 amino acids. Trimming pared 1 base from V and 9 bases from J, leaving 19 bases between. CDR3 in amino acids: CASSLYTSGGGWPQHF. The CDR3 bases are TGTGCCAGCAGTTTATATACCTCTGGGGGGGGTTGGCCCCAGCATTTT.

This clonotype was detected ten times or more. The chain uses TRBV28 and TRBJ2-2, with 9 positions matching TRBD1. Germline V CDR1 and CDR2: MDHEN, SYDVKM. The CDR3 length is 14 residues. V dropped 8 bases and J dropped 6; count of bases not matched to a gene: 7. CDR3 protein: CASSGQGTAGELFF. CDR3 bases: TGTGCCAGCTCCGGACAGGGGACGGCCGGGGAGCTGTTTTTT.

This clonotype was observed many times. The chain is built from TRBV27 and TRBJ2-7, with 9 positions matching TRBD2. The CDR3 sequence is 19 residues long. V shed 8 bases, J shed 1 base, and the junction held 21 bases outside the gene matches. Per germline, CDR1 MNHEY and CDR2 SMNVEV (reference sequence). CDR3 DNA sequence: TGTGCCAGCGCACCCAAGGGAGCTAGCGGGACCGGGGCATCCTACGAGCAGTACTTC. This translates into CASAPKGASGTGASYEQYF.

To note about this clonotype: The junction and the germline gene differ at one end; a read error may be behind it. CDR3 loop: CAINELPGQTLQETQYF. The CDR3 DNA follows: TGTGCCATCAATGAGCTCCCGGGACAGACCTTACAAGAGACCCAGTACTTC. This chain uses TRBV10-3 with TRBJ2-5; 7 positions agree with TRBD1. This CDR3 spans 17 amino acids. Germline V gene lookup returns CDR1 ENHRY and CDR2 SYGVKD.

This clonotype was seen repeatedly, ten times or more. V and J are TRBV11-2 and TRBJ2-5, with TRBD1 matching over 7 bases. With V trimmed by 5 bases and J by 4 bases, 10 bases remained unmatched. Per germline, CDR1 SGHAT and CDR2 FQNNGV. The CDR3 is made up of 15 amino acids. The CDR3 DNA is TGTGCCAGCAGCCGATCTGGACAGGCAGGAGAGACCCAGTACTTC. Translating gives CASSRSGQAGETQYF.

This clonotype came up many times. The chain couples TRBV6-5 to TRBJ1-1; D unresolved. This CDR3 contains 12 residues. Germline CDR1 MNHEY, CDR2 SVGAGI. The CDR3 DNA sequence: TGTGCGAGTAAGGTTGGGGACACTGAAGCTTTCTTT. It specifies CASKVGDTEAFF.

This clonotype was counted at least ten times. This rearrangement joins TRBV6-5 to TRBJ2-5, with 11 bases identical to TRBD2. CDR3 length equals 18 residues. Germline V gene data show CDR1 as MNHEY and CDR2 as SVGAGI. Unmatched junction bases numbered 14, after V lost 8 bases and J lost 0 bases. The CDR3 DNA reads TGTGCCAGCGTCTCTGGGCTAGCGGGGGGTTCCCACCAAGAGACCCAGTACTTC. This encodes CASVSGLAGGSHQETQYF.

The table lists this clonotype with many counts. V usage is TRBV29-1 and J usage is TRBJ2-7; no reliable D call. The germline gives CDR1 SQVTM, CDR2 ANQGSEA. This CDR3 is 12 amino acids long. With 8 bases removed from V and 3 bases from J, the gap between germline ends came to 14 bases. In nucleotides, the CDR3 is TGCAGCCCCGTATGCCGGAACTACGAGCAGTACTTC. Residues: CSPVCRNYEQYF.

This clonotype was seen many times. This rearrangement joins TRBV29-1 to TRBJ2-4, with D maybe TRBD1 (6 bases). This CDR3 spans 13 amino acids. Germline CDR1 reads SQVTM; CDR2 reads ANQGSEA. The V gene lost 6 bases and the J gene lost 1 base, with 10 bases spanning the gap. Here the CDR3 DNA reads TGCAGCGTGAACAGGGAGGCCAAAAACATTCAGTACTTC. Encoded protein: CSVNREAKNIQYF.

This clonotype was counted many times. The chain is built from TRBV27 and TRBJ1-5, with 9 bases fitting TRBD1. Germline CDR1 and CDR2: MNHEY and SMNVEV (reference sequence). The CDR3 loop spans 17 amino acids. J lost 7 bases, V lost 5 bases, and 15 bases had no gene match. CDR3: CASSPWDRARRSQPQHF. The CDR3 DNA follows: TGTGCCAGCAGTCCCTGGGACAGGGCGAGGCGTAGCCAGCCCCAGCATTTT.

The CDR3 spells CASQVGEGDSYEQYF. The CDR3 coding sequence is TGTGCCTCCCAAGTCGGTGAGGGGGACTCCTACGAGCAGTACTTC. The chain uses TRBV19 and TRBJ2-7, with a tentative D call TRBD1 (6 bases). Between the trimmed V and J ends, which lost 11 bases and 0 bases, there was a span of 20 bases. The CDR3 length is 15 residues. The germline CDR1 and CDR2 sequences are LNHDA and SQIVND (reference sequence).

Ten or more counts support this clonotype. The gene calls are TRBV7-2 and TRBJ2-7; D possibly corresponds to TRBD1 (5 bases). CDR1 is SGHTA and CDR2 is FQGNSA in the germline V gene. This CDR3 contains 14 residues. V shed 1 base and J shed 0 bases, with 7 bases lying between them. The CDR3 protein is CASSLDQGSYEQYF. CDR3 nucleotides: TGTGCCAGCAGCTTAGATCAGGGCTCCTACGAGCAGTACTTC.

This clonotype was detected ten times or more. This chain connects TRBV12-3 or TRBV12-4 to TRBJ2-4, with 11 nucleotides matching TRBD2. Losses at the gene ends were 6 bases for V and 4 bases for J; bases not matched to a gene: 5. The CDR3 is 15 residues long. The CDR3 DNA reads TGTGCCAGCAGAGTTAGCGGGGGGGGGAAAAACATTCAGTACTTC. Protein product: CASRVSGGGKNIQYF.

The rearrangement uses TRBV30 and TRBJ1-1; D is perhaps TRBD1 (5 bases). Trimming left V 8 bases short and J 2 bases short, with 9 bases between. The CDR3 extends over 11 amino acids. CDR1 is GTSNPN, CDR2 SVGIG, per germline (reference sequence). CDR3 sequence: CAGRDNTEAFF. CDR3 DNA sequence: TGTGCCGGCAGGGATAACACTGAAGCTTTCTTT.

This clonotype was seen at least ten times. The V and J genes are TRBV20-1 and TRBJ1-6; D is undetermined. V gave up 3 bases and J gave up 9 bases, with 18 bases separating them. Per germline, CDR1 DFQATT and CDR2 SNEGSKA (reference sequence). The CDR3 is 15 residues long. The DNA for the CDR3 is TGCAGTGCTAGCGTCGGCAGGTCGGGCGTTTCACCCCTCCACTTT. It codes for CSASVGRSGVSPLHF.

This clonotype was seen only a few times. The rearrangement links TRBV2 to TRBJ2-5; perhaps TRBD1 as D (5 bases). V was trimmed by 8 bases and J by 5 bases, leaving 15 bases between them. The CDR3 runs 13 residues. Germline CDR1 and CDR2: SNHLY and FYNNEI. Here the CDR3 reads CASVRREGETQYF. Written as DNA, the CDR3 is TGTGCCAGCGTCCGCAGGGAAGGGGAGACCCAGTACTTC. Drawing the rest from reference TRBV2 and TRBJ2-5, the complete variable domain is EPEVTQTPSHQVTQMGQEVILRCVPISNHLYFYWYRQILGQKVEFLVSFYNNEISEKSEIFDDQFSVERPDGSNFTLKIRSTKLEDSAMYFCASVRREGETQYFGPGTRLLVL.

This clonotype appeared many times. The chain has TRBV10-3 and TRBJ1-5; possible D gene TRBD1, 5 bases. Per germline, CDR1 ENHRY and CDR2 SYGVKD. Trimming removed 11 bases at V and 5 bases at J, with 16 bases between. The CDR3 length is 13 residues. The CDR3 loop reads CAVRQGLDQPQHF. DNA of the CDR3: TGTGCCGTTAGGCAGGGCCTCGATCAGCCCCAGCATTTT.

This clonotype has a handful of counts. The chain has TRBV5-1 and TRBJ1-1; 8 nucleotides line up with TRBD1. Looked up from germline, CDR1 is SGHRS and CDR2 is YFSETQ. The CDR3 sequence is 15 residues long. V gave up 2 bases and J gave up 8 bases; unmatched junction bases: 11. Here the CDR3 DNA reads TGCGCCAGCAGCTTTACAGGGGGACCCCGCGGGGAAGCTTTCTTT. It encodes CASSFTGGPRGEAFF.

This clonotype was counted ten times or more. This chain joins TRBV5-1 and TRBJ2-7, with 8 bases aligning to TRBD2. Germline values: CDR1 SGHRS, CDR2 YFSETQ. The CDR3 runs to 16 residues. J gave up 0 bases and V 4 bases, and 9 bases lay outside the gene matches. CDR3 protein: CASSAAFGTSSYEQYF. CDR3 bases: TGCGCCAGCAGCGCGGCTTTCGGGACTAGCTCCTACGAGCAGTACTTC.

With respect to this clonotype: Likely a read error: the CDR3 ends without its conserved phenylalanine or tryptophan. CDR3 bases: TGCAGCGTTTCCGCGGGACGCCTCCCGACTGAAGCTTTCGTT. The encoded protein is CSVSAGRLPTEAFV. The chain carries TRBV29-1 and TRBJ1-1; tentatively, D is TRBD1 (5 bases). Trimming took off 5 bases at V and 5 bases at J, with 18 bases between the two ends. This CDR3 has 14 amino acids. Germline CDR1 SQVTM, CDR2 ANQGSEA.

This clonotype was seen at least ten times. V is TRBV28 and J is TRBJ2-5; D not resolved. From germline, CDR1 is MDHEN and CDR2 SYDVKM. CDR3 length: 13 residues. V dropped 4 bases and J dropped 5 bases, with 11 bases sitting between them. CDR3 sequence reads: CASSSRLGETQYF. In DNA form, the CDR3 reads TGTGCCAGCAGTTCACGCCTAGGGGAGACCCAGTACTTC. The full variable domain, its missing parts supplied by reference TRBV28 and TRBJ2-5, is DVKVTQSSRYLVKRTGEKVFLECVQDMDHENMFWYRQDPGLGLRLIYFSYDVKMKEKGDIPEGYSVSREKKERFSLILESASTNQTSMYLCASSSRLGETQYFGPGTRLLVL.

This clonotype was recorded many times. The chain links TRBV27 to TRBJ1-2; TRBD1 might be the D (5 bases). The germline V and J ends were trimmed by 5 bases and 3 bases, with 13 bases remaining between them. The germline CDR1 and CDR2 sequences are MNHEY and SMNVEV (reference sequence). This CDR3 is built from 14 residues. CDR3 DNA sequence: TGTGCCAGCAGTCCCATTTTGGGACACTATGGCTACACCTTC. It encodes CASSPILGHYGYTF.

There are many counts of this clonotype. The V call is TRBV27, the J call TRBJ1-6; D gene unclear. Germline V gene lookup returns CDR1 MNHEY and CDR2 SMNVEV (reference sequence). The ends were cut back, 0 bases at V and 15 bases at J, with 15 bases in the middle. The CDR3 sequence is 14 residues long. The CDR3 here is CASSLSTGPHRLHF. CDR3 nucleotide sequence: TGTGCCAGCAGTTTATCGACCGGGCCCCATCGCCTCCACTTT.

This clonotype was counted at least ten times. The chain combines TRBV15 with TRBJ2-5, with 11 bases lining up with TRBD1. The ends lost 4 bases at V and 3 bases at J; junction bases unmatched: 7. This CDR3 has 16 amino acids. CDR1 and CDR2 (germline): LNHNV, YYDKDF (reference sequence). The CDR3 loop reads CATSKQPGQGEETQYF. Written as DNA, the CDR3 is TGTGCCACCAGCAAGCAACCGGGACAGGGGGAAGAGACCCAGTACTTC.